The source of this TCR beta chain is a study of blood T cell repertoires in COVID-19. At the level of the study: Sites across the United States, Italy and Spain contributed samples from acute and convalescent COVID-19. PBMCs, B-cell-depleted T cells, or T cells were the source of the cDNA or gDNA that made up the material.

Germline V gene lookup returns CDR1 LGHDT and CDR2 YNNKEL (reference sequence). Trimming pared 4 bases from V and 4 bases from J, leaving 10 bases between. The CDR3 consists of 13 residues. As originally analysed: Amplification with reference gene primers provided the estimates of nucleated cell counts. Only in-frame clones appear in the TCRdb table, and some are missing; sequencing was by immunoSEQ multiplex PCR. V and J calls and clone size are copied from that table; D and trimming were computed from the DNA. The data show a few hundred thousand clones, roughly 88% seen once. The genes are TRBV3-1 (or the pseudogene TRBV3-2) and TRBJ2-5; tentatively, D is TRBD1 (5 bases). The sample comprised peripheral blood. The clonotype originates from a woman in her forties or fifties with acute or convalescent COVID-19. The CDR3 here is CASSRRGRETQYF. The CDR3 nucleotides are TGTGCCAGCAGCCGAAGGGGCCGAGAGACCCAGTACTTC.